This is a list of T cell receptor beta chains from one sample in a study of cytomegalovirus exposure and HLA in healthy donors. Assay used: immunoSEQ multiplex PCR; TCRdb lists only in-frame clones, some missing. The data show fewer than 65,000 clones, 80% to 90% seen once. Sequencing was done on a sample of PBMCs. The receptors derive from a man between 18 and 29 years old in good health and CMV-seronegative. Both conserved end residues are part of each CDR3. The D gene is left open where the match is weak. Clone size is stated in some rows and not others, as once, few, many or a class when expanded.

j_call clone_size v_call d_call cdr3_aa cdr3_nt
TRBJ2-5 once TRBV4-1 TRBD1 CASSLLTGGGETQYF TGCGCCAGCAGCCTCCTAACAGGGGGCGGAGAGACCCAGTACTTC
TRBJ1-2 - TRBV7-9 - CASTGPGGNYNYGYTF TGTGCCAGCACCGGTCCGGGGGGGAACTATAACTATGGCTACACCTTC
TRBJ1-1 - TRBV2 TRBD1 CASRWTGGETEAFF TGTGCCAGCAGGTGGACAGGGGGCGAAACTGAAGCTTTCTTT
TRBJ1-5 - TRBV6-1 - CASSEASLNQPQHF TGTGCCAGCAGTGAAGCGAGCCTTAATCAGCCCCAGCATTTT
TRBJ2-7 - TRBV4-1 TRBD1 CASSQVLGQYYEQYF TGCGCCAGCAGCCAAGTTCTGGGACAGTACTACGAGCAGTACTTC
TRBJ2-7 - TRBV25-1 TRBD1 CASSPEDGTGRYEQYF TGTGCCAGCAGTCCGGAGGACGGGACAGGGCGGTACGAGCAGTACTTC
TRBJ2-7 - TRBV19 - CASSRGLLHEQYF TGTGCCAGTAGTCGAGGGTTACTCCACGAGCAGTACTTC
TRBJ2-6 - TRBV19 - CATGTGTGANVLTF TGTGCCACAGGAACAGGGACCGGGGCCAACGTCCTGACTTTC
TRBJ1-5 - TRBV27 - CASRRGAQHF TGTGCCAGCAGACGGGGAGCCCAGCATTTT
TRBJ2-5 once TRBV10-3 TRBD2 CAISEERGGPETQYF TGTGCCATCAGTGAAGAGCGGGGGGGCCCGGAGACCCAGTACTTC
TRBJ2-3 - TRBV5-1 TRBD1 CASSPDRGTDTQYF TGCGCCAGCAGCCCGGACAGGGGCACAGATACGCAGTATTTT
TRBJ1-6 - TRBV7-6 - CASSLYQGQYNSPLHF TGTGCCAGCAGCTTATACCAGGGCCAATATAATTCACCCCTCCACTTT
TRBJ1-5 - TRBV7-2 TRBD1 CASSLTGVQPQHF TGTGCCAGCAGCTTAACAGGGGTTCAGCCCCAGCATTTT
TRBJ2-7 few TRBV10-3 TRBD1 CAIRQGLRSYEQYF TGTGCCATCCGACAGGGTCTACGGTCCTACGAGCAGTACTTC
TRBJ2-3 - TRBV5-1 - CASLRDTLTDTQYF TGCGCCAGCCTCCGGGACACTCTCACAGATACGCAGTATTTT
TRBJ1-1 - TRBV27 TRBD1 CASSGGTEAFF TGTGCCAGTTCAGGGGGGACTGAAGCTTTCTTT
TRBJ2-7 - TRBV30 - CAWIQKGGSYEQYF TGTGCCTGGATCCAAAAAGGGGGAAGTTACGAGCAGTACTTC
TRBJ1-1 - TRBV5-6 - CASSPGGYEAFF TGTGCCAGCAGCCCGGGGGGGTATGAAGCTTTCTTT
TRBJ1-4 - TRBV7-9 TRBD1 CASRPGTGNEKLFF TGTGCCAGCAGACCCGGGACAGGGAATGAAAAACTGTTTTTT
TRBJ1-1 - TRBV7-9 TRBD1 CASSLRGRNTEAFF TGTGCCAGCAGCTTAAGGGGGCGAAACACTGAAGCTTTCTTT
TRBJ2-1 - TRBV30 - CAWSPGGSEQFF TGTGCCTGGAGCCCGGGGGGCAGCGAGCAGTTCTTC
TRBJ2-7 - TRBV29-1 TRBD1 CSALGGVGEQYF TGCAGCGCCTTAGGGGGCGTGGGCGAGCAGTACTTC
TRBJ2-5 - TRBV7-9 TRBD2 CASSQGTSGGETQYF TGTGCCAGCAGCCAAGGGACTAGCGGGGGAGAGACCCAGTACTTC
TRBJ1-5 - TRBV6-1 TRBD1 CASSDRQGINQPQHF TGTGCCAGCAGTGACCGACAGGGAATCAATCAGCCCCAGCATTTT
TRBJ1-1 - TRBV4-1 - CASSQEAREISEAFF TGCGCCAGCAGCCAAGAGGCCAGGGAAATCTCTGAAGCTTTCTTT
TRBJ1-5 - TRBV28 - CASSWGEGISQPQHF TGTGCCAGCAGTTGGGGGGAGGGGATCAGTCAGCCCCAGCATTTT
TRBJ1-1 few TRBV2 - CASSDSENTEAFF TGTGCCAGCAGTGACAGCGAGAACACTGAAGCTTTCTTT
TRBJ1-5 - TRBV5-8 TRBD1 CASSLVGQGRSNQPQHF TGTGCCAGCAGCTTGGTGGGACAGGGTCGATCCAATCAGCCCCAGCATTTT
TRBJ2-1 once TRBV5-1 - CASSLGADEQFF TGCGCCAGCAGCTTGGGAGCCGATGAGCAGTTCTTC
TRBJ1-2 - TRBV6-5 TRBD1 CASRRPGGAGGYTF TGTGCCAGCAGGCGTCCAGGGGGCGCGGGTGGCTACACCTTC